The text below deals with one T cell receptor beta chain. The data belong to a study of blood T cell repertoires in COVID-19. Turning to the study itself: The United States, Italy and Spain were the sources of the acute and convalescent COVID-19 samples. Nucleic acid was either cDNA or gDNA, and it came from T cells, B-cell-depleted T cells, or PBMCs.

This CDR3 region has 15 residues. Germline loops: CDR1 MNHEY, CDR2 SVGAGI. With 2 bases clipped from V and 5 bases from J, the junction kept 6 bases outside the gene matches. Source study methods: The assay estimated nucleated cells by amplifying reference gene primers. Assay used: immunoSEQ multiplex PCR; TCRdb lists only in-frame clones, some missing. Clonal size and the V and J genes are those of that table, whereas D and trimming came from the DNA. The sample lists about 200,000 clones; 65% to 90% were seen once. V usage is TRBV6-5 and J usage is TRBJ1-5; TRBD1 agrees at 7 bases. The sequence was obtained from a man between 50 and 59 years old with acute or convalescent COVID-19. The specimen was peripheral blood. The CDR3 region is CASSYDRELHQPQHF. The CDR3 DNA follows: TGTGCCAGCAGTTACGACAGGGAGTTGCATCAGCCCCAGCATTTT.